This T cell receptor (beta chain) derives from a study of blood T cells in healthy people across ages. There are a few counts of this clonotype. For the second PCR, which ran for about 6 to 11 cycles, a sample-barcoded 5' primer and a J-beta primer mix were used. TCRdb re-analysed the 5' RACE reads in MiXCR, keeping a single row per CDR3 protein. The sample holds 980,000 or so distinct CDR3 sequences; 48% are singletons and the top ten take roughly an eighth. This CDR3 is 15 amino acids long. The V segment lost 6 bases and the J segment 4 bases; nucleotides outside the gene matches: 7. The sequence came from a man under 40 in good health. The chain carries TRBV12-3 or TRBV12-4 and TRBJ2-1, with 9 bases matching TRBD1. Sequencing used blood. CDR3 amino acids: CASRGTGPPYNEQFF. DNA for the CDR3: TGTGCCAGCAGAGGGACAGGGCCACCGTACAATGAGCAGTTCTTC.